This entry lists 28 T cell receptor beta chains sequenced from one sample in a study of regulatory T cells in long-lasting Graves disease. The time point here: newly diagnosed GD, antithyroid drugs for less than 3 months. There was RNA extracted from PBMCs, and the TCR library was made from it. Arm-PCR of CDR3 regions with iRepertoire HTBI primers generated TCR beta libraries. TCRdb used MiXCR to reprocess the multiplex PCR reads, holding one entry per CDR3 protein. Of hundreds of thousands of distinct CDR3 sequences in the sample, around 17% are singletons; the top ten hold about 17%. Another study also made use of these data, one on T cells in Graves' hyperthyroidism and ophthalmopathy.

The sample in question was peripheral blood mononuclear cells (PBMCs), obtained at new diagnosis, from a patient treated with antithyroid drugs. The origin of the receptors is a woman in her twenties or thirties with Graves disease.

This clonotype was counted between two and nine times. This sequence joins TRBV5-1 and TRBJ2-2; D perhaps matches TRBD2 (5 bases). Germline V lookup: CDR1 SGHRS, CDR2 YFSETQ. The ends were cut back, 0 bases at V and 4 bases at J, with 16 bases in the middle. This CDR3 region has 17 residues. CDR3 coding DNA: TGCGCCAGCAGCTTGGAAAGCGGCTTGGGGTCCACCGGGGAGCTGTTTTTT. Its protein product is CASSLESGLGSTGELFF.

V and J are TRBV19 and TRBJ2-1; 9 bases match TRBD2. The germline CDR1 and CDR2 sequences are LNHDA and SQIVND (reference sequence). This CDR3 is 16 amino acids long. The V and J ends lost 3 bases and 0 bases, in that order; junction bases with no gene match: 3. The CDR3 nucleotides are TGTGCCAGTAGTATTAGCGGGGGAAGCTCCTACAATGAGCAGTTCTTC. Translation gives CASSISGGSSYNEQFF.

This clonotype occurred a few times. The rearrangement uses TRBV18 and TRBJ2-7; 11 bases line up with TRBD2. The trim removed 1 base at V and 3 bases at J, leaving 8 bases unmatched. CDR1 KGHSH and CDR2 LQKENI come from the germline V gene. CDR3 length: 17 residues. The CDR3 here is CASSPLPTSGSFYEQYF. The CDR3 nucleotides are TGTGCCAGCTCACCACTCCCTACTAGCGGGAGCTTCTACGAGCAGTACTTC.

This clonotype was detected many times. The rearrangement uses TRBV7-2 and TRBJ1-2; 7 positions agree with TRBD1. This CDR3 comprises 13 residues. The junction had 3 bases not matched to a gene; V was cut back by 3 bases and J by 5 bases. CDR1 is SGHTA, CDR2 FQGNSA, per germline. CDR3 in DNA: TGTGCCAGCAGCTTGGACAGGAAATATGGCTACACCTTC. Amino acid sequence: CASSLDRKYGYTF.

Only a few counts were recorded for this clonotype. The CDR3 DNA reads as TGTGCCAGCAGCTTAGTGGGACCGCACCAGTATTTT. Its protein product is CASSLVGPHQYF. The chain has TRBV11-2 and TRBJ2-3; D assignment may be TRBD1 or TRBD2 (5 bases each). Germline CDR1 SGHAT, CDR2 FQNNGV. V lost 1 base and J 12 bases, leaving 11 bases between the germline ends. CDR3 size: 12 residues.

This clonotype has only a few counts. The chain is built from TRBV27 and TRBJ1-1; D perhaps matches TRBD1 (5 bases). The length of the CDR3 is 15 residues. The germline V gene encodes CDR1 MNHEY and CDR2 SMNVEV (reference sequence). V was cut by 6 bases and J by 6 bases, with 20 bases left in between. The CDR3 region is CASRNEGRGSAEAFF. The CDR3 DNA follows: TGTGCCAGCAGGAATGAAGGGAGGGGATCCGCTGAAGCTTTCTTT.

This CDR3 is CASSEVSTDTQYF. The CDR3, as DNA: TGTGCCAGCAGTGAAGTGAGCACAGATACGCAGTATTTT. J is TRBJ2-3 and V is TRBV6-1; no reliable D call. The CDR3 runs to 13 residues. Looked up from germline, CDR1 is MNHNS and CDR2 is SASEGT. Trimming pared 1 base from V and 0 bases from J, leaving 2 bases between.

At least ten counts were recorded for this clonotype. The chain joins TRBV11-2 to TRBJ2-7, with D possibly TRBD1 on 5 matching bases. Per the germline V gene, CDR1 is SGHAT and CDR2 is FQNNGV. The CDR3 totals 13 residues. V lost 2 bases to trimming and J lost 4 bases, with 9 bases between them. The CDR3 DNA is TGTGCCAGCAGCTTATCAGGGTGGTACGAGCAGTACTTC. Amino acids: CASSLSGWYEQYF.

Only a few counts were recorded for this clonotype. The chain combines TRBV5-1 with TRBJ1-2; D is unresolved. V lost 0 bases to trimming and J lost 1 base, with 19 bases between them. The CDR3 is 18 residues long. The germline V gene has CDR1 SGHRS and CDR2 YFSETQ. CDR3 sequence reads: CASSLDRADRGFNYGYTF. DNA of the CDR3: TGCGCCAGCAGCTTGGACCGGGCGGACCGTGGATTTAACTATGGCTACACCTTC.

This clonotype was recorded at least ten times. CDR3: CASSPAASGVTTDTQYF. For the CDR3, the DNA is TGTGCCAGCAGTCCCGCGGCTAGCGGGGTGACCACAGATACGCAGTATTTT. The genes are TRBV6-1 and TRBJ2-3, with 9 bases that match TRBD2. Per the germline V gene, CDR1 is MNHNS and CDR2 is SASEGT. The CDR3 spans 17 residues. The trim removed 5 bases at V and 2 bases at J, leaving 11 bases unmatched.

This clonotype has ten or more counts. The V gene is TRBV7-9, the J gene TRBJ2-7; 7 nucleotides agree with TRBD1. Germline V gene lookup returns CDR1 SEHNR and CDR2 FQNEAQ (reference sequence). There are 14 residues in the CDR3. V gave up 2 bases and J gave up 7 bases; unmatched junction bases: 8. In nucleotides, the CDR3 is TGTGCCAGCAGCTTACGAGACAGGGCTGGGGAGCAGTACTTC. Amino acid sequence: CASSLRDRAGEQYF.

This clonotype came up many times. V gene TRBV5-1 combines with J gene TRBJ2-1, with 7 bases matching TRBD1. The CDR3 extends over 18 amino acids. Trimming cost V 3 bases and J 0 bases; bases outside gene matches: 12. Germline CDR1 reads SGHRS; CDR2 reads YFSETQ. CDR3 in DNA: TGCGCCAGCAGCTACGAGTCTTGGGCAGGGGGCTCCTACAATGAGCAGTTCTTC. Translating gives CASSYESWAGGSYNEQFF.

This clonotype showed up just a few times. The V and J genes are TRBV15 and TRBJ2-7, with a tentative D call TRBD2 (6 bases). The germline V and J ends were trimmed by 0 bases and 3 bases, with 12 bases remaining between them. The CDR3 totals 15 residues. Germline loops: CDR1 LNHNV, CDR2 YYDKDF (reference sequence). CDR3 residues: CATSREREAYYEQYF. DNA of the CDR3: TGTGCCACCAGCAGAGAGCGGGAAGCCTACTACGAGCAGTACTTC.

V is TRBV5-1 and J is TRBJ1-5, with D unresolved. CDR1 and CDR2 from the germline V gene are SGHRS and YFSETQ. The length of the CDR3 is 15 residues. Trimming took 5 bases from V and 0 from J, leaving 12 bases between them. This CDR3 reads CASSDSGLSNQPQHF. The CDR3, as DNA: TGCGCCAGCAGTGACTCGGGTCTTAGCAATCAGCCCCAGCATTTT.

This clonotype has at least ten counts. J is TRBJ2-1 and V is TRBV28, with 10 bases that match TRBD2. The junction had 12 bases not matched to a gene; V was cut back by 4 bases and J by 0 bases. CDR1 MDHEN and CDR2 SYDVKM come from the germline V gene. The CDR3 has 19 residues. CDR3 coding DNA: TGTGCCAGCAGTTACCCGGCGGGAGCGGGAGGGAGCTCCTACAATGAGCAGTTCTTC. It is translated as CASSYPAGAGGSSYNEQFF.

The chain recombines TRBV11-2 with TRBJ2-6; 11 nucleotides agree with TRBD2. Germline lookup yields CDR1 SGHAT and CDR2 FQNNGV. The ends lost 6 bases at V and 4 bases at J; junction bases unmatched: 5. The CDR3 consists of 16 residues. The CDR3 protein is CASRRLAGSGANVLTF. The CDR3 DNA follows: TGTGCCAGCAGACGACTAGCGGGATCCGGGGCCAACGTCCTGACTTTC. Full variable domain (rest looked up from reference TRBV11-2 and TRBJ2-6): EAGVAQSPRYKIIEKRQSVAFWCNPISGHATLYWYQQILGQGPKLLIQFQNNGVVDDSQLPKDRFSAERLKGVDSTLKIQPAKLEDSAVYLCASRRLAGSGANVLTFGAGSRLTVL.

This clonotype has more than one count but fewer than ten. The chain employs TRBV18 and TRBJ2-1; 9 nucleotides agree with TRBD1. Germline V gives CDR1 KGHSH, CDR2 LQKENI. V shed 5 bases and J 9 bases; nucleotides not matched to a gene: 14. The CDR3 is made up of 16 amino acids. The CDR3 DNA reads TGTGCCAGCTCATCCCAGACGGGACAGGGTCCGCTTGAGCAGTTCTTC. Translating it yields CASSSQTGQGPLEQFF.

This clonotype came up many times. The CDR3 loop is CASTLSRRAGELFF. For the CDR3, the DNA is TGTGCCAGCACCCTTAGCCGGAGGGCGGGGGAGCTGTTTTTT. The V and J genes are TRBV6-1 and TRBJ2-2; weak D call: TRBD2 (6 bases). Germline V gives CDR1 MNHNS, CDR2 SASEGT. V lost 7 bases to trimming and J lost 8 bases, with 17 bases between them. The CDR3 contains 14 residues.

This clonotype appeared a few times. CDR3: CAWNVNTNEQYF. The DNA for the CDR3 is TGTGCCTGGAATGTAAATACTAACGAGCAGTACTTC. The gene calls are TRBV30 and TRBJ2-7; no clear D. Per the germline V gene, CDR1 is GTSNPN and CDR2 is SVGIG (reference sequence). With 4 bases removed from V and 5 bases from J, the gap between germline ends came to 12 bases. This CDR3 has 12 amino acids.

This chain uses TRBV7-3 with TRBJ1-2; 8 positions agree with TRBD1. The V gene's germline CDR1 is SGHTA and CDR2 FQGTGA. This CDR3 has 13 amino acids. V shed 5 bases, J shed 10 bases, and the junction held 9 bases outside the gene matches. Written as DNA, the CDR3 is TGTGCCAGCAGCCAGGGGGCTTTTGAGGACTACACCTTC. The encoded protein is CASSQGAFEDYTF. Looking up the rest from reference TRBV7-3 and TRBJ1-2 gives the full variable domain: GAGVSQTPSNKVTEKGKYVELRCDPISGHTALYWYRQSLGQGPEFLIYFQGTGAADDSGLPNDRFFAVRPEGSVSTLKIQRTERGDSAVYLCASSQGAFEDYTFGSGTRLTVV.

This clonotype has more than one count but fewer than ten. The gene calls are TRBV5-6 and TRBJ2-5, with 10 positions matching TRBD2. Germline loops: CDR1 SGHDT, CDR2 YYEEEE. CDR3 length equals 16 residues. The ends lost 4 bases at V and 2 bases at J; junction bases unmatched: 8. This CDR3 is CASSQRTSGVQETQYF. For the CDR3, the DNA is TGTGCCAGCAGCCAACGGACTAGCGGCGTTCAAGAGACCCAGTACTTC.

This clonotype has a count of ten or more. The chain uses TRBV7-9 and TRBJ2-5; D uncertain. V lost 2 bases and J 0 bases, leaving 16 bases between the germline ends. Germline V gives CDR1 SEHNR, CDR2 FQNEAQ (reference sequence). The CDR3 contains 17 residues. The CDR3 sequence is CASSLSPGVWYQETQYF. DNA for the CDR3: TGTGCCAGCAGCTTATCCCCGGGCGTATGGTACCAAGAGACCCAGTACTTC.

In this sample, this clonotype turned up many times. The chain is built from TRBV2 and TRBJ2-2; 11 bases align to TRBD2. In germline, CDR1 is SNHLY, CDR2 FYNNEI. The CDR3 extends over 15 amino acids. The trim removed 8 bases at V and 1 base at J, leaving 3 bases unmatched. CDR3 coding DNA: TGTGCCAGCGCAGGGACTAGCGGGAACACCGGGGAGCTGTTTTTT. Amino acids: CASAGTSGNTGELFF. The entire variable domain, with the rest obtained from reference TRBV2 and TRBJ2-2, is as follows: EPEVTQTPSHQVTQMGQEVILRCVPISNHLYFYWYRQILGQKVEFLVSFYNNEISEKSEIFDDQFSVERPDGSNFTLKIRSTKLEDSAMYFCASAGTSGNTGELFFGEGSRLTVL.

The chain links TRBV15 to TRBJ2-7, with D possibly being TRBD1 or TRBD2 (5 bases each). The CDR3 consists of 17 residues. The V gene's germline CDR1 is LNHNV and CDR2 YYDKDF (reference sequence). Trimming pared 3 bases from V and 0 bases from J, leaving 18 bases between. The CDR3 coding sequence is TGTGCCACCAGCAGCCGTGAGGGGCGAGGGGCCTCCTACGAGCAGTACTTC. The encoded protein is CATSSREGRGASYEQYF.

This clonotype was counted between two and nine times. In nucleotides, the CDR3 is TGTGCCAGCAGCTTAGTACGGAATCAGCCCCAGCATTTT. Translated, it gives CASSLVRNQPQHF. The J gene is TRBJ1-5, the V gene TRBV7-8; D is unresolved. V lost 1 base and J 4 bases, leaving 5 bases between the germline ends. The CDR3 length is 13 residues. Germline CDR1 SGHVS, CDR2 FQNEAQ. Complete variable domain (other parts from reference TRBV7-8 and TRBJ1-5): GAGVSQSPRYKVAKRGQDVALRCDPISGHVSLFWYQQALGQGPEFLTYFQNEAQLDKSGLPSDRFFAERPEGSVSTLKIQRTQQEDSAVYLCASSLVRNQPQHFGDGTRLSIL.

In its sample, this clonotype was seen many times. CDR3 bases: TGCAGCGTTCGGACAGATCGGGATGAGCAGTTCTTC. It encodes CSVRTDRDEQFF. The V and J genes are TRBV29-1 and TRBJ2-1, with D maybe TRBD1 (6 bases). Trimming took off 5 bases at V and 8 bases at J, with 13 bases between the two ends. The CDR3 is 12 amino acids. The germline V gene encodes CDR1 SQVTM and CDR2 ANQGSEA.

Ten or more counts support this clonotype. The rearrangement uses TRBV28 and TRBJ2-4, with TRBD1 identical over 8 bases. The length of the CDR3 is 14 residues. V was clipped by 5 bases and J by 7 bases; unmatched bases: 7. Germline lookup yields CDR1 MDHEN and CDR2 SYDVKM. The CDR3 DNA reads TGTGCCAGCAGTCAGACAGGGGTAATCAACATTCAGTACTTC. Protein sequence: CASSQTGVINIQYF.

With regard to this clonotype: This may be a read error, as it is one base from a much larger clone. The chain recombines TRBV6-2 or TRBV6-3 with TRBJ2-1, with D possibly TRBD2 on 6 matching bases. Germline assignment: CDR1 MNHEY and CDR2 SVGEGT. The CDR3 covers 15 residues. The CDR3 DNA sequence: TGTGCCAGCAGTTGGATCGCGGGATCCCAAGAGACCCAGTGCTTC. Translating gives CASSWIAGSQETQCF.